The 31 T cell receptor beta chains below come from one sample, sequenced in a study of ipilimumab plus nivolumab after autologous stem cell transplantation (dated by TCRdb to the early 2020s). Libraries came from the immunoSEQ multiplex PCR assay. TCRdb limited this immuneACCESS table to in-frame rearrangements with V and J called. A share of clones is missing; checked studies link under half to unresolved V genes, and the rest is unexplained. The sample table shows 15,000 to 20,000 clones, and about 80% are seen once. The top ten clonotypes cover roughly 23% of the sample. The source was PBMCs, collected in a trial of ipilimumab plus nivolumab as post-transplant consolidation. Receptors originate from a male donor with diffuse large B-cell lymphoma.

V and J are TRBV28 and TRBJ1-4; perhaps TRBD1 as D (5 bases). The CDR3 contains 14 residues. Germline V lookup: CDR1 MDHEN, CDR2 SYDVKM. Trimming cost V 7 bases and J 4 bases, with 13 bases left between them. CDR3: CASTTTADNEKLFF. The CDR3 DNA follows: TGTGCCAGCACGACGACAGCGGATAATGAAAAACTGTTTTTT.

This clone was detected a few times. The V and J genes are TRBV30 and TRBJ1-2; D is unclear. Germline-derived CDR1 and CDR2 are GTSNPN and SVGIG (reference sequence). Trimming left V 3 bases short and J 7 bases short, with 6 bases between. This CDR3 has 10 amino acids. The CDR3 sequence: CAWRKGGYTF. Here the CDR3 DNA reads TGTGCCTGGAGGAAGGGTGGCTACACCTTC. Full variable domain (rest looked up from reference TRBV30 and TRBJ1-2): SQTIHQWPATLVQPVGSPLSLECTVEGTSNPNLYWYRQAAGRGLQLLFYSVGIGQISSEVPQNLSASRPQDRQFILSSKKLLLSDSGFYLCAWRKGGYTFGSGTRLTVV.

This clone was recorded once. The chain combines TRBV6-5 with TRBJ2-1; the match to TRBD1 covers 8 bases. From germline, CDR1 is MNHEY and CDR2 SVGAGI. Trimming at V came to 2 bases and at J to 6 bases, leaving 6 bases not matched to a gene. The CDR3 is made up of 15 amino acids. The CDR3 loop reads CASSYGQGASNEQFF. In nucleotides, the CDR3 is TGTGCCAGCAGTTACGGGCAGGGGGCCTCCAATGAGCAGTTCTTC.

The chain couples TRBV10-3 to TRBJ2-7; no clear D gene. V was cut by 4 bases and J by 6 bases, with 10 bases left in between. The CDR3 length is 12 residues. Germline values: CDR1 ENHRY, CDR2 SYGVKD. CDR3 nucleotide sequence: TGTGCCATCAGTGCGAAACCAGCCGAGCAGTACTTC. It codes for CAISAKPAEQYF.

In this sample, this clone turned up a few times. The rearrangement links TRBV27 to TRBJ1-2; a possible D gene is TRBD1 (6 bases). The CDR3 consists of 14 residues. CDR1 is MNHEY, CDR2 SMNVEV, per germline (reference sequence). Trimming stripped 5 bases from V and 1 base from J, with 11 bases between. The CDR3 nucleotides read TGTGCCAGCAGTGCCCACAGGGATAACTATGGCTACACCTTC. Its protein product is CASSAHRDNYGYTF.

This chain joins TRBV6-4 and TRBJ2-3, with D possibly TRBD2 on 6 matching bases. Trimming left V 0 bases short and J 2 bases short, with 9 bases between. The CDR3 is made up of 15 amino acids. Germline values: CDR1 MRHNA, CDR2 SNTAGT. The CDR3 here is CASSDSTGVTDTQYF. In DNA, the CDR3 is TGTGCCAGCAGTGACTCAACGGGGGTCACAGATACGCAGTATTTT.

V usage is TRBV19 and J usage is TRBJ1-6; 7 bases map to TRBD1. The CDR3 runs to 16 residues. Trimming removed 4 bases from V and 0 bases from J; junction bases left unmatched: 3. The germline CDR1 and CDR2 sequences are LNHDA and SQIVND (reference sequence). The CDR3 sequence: CASSTAGGSYNSPLHF. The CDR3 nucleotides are TGTGCCAGTAGTACAGCAGGGGGCTCCTATAATTCACCCCTCCACTTT.

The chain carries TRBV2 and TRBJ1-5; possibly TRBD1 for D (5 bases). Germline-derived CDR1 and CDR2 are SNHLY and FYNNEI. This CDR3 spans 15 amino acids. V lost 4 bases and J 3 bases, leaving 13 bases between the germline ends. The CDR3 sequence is CASSALDNYNQPQHF. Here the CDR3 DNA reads TGTGCCAGCAGTGCTCTGGACAACTACAATCAGCCCCAGCATTTT.

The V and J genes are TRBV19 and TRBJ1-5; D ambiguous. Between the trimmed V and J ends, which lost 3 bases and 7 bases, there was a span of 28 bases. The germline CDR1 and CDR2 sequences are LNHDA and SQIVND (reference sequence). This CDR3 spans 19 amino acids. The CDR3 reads CASSMWFPPRTGEGQPQHF. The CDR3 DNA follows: TGTGCCAGTAGTATGTGGTTTCCGCCTCGGACGGGCGAGGGACAGCCCCAGCATTTT.

The CDR3 protein is CASSQVGPVGGEETQYF. The DNA for the CDR3 is TGTGCCAGCAGCCAAGTCGGGCCAGTCGGGGGGGAAGAGACCCAGTACTTC. The gene calls are TRBV4-2 and TRBJ2-5, with 8 bases matching TRBD2. The CDR3 covers 17 residues. The germline gives CDR1 LGHNA, CDR2 YNFKEQ. The V and J ends lost 1 base and 3 bases, in that order; junction bases with no gene match: 10.

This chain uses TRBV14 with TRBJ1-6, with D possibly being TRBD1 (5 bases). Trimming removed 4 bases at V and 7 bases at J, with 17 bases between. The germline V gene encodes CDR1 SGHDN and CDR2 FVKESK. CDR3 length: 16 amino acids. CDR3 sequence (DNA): TGTGCCAGCAGCCCTGCCCCGGGGGGAATAAATTCACCCCTCCACTTT. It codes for CASSPAPGGINSPLHF.

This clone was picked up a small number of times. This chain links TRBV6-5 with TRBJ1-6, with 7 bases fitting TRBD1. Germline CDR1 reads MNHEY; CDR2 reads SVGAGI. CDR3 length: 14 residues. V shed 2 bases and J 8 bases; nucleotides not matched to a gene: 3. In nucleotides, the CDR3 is TGTGCCAGCAGTTACAAGGGGGCATATTCACCCCTCCACTTT. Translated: CASSYKGAYSPLHF.

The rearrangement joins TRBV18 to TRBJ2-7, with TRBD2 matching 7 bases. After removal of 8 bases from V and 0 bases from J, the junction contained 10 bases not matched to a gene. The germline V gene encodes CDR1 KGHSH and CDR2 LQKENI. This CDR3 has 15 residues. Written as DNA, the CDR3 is TGTGCCAGCATGGCTGTGGCGGGGGACTCCTACGAGCAGTACTTC. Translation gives CASMAVAGDSYEQYF.

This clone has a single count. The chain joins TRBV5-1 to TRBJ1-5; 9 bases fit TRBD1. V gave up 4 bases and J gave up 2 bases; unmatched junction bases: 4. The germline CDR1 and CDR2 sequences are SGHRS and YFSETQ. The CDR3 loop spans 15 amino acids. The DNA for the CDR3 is TGCGCCAGCAGCACTACAGGGGGCGGCAATCAGCCCCAGCATTTT. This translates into CASSTTGGGNQPQHF.

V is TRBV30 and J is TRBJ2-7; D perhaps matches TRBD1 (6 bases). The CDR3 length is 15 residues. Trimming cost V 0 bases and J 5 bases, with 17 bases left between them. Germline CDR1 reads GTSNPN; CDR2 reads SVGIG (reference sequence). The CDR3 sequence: CAWSVRGWTAHEQYF. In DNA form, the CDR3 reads TGTGCCTGGAGTGTACGAGGGTGGACAGCGCACGAGCAGTACTTC.

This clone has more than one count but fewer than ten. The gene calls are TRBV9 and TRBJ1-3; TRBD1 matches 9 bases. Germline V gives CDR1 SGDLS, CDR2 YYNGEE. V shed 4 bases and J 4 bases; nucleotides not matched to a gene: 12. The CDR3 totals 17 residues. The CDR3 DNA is TGTGCCAGCAGCCCGAGTTCCGGGACAGGGTACGGAAACACCATATATTTT. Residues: CASSPSSGTGYGNTIYF.

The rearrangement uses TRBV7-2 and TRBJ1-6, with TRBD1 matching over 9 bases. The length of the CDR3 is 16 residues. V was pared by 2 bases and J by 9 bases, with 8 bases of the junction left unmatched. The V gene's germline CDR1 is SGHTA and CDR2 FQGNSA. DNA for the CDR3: TGTGCCAGCAGCTTACTTACGACAGGGGGGACTTCACCCCTCCACTTT. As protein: CASSLLTTGGTSPLHF.

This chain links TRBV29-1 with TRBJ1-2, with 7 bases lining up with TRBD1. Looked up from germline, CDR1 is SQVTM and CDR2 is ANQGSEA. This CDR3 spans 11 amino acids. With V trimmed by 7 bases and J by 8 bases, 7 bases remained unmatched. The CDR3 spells CSAGTGAGYTF. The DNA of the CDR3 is TGCAGCGCCGGTACAGGGGCCGGCTACACCTTC. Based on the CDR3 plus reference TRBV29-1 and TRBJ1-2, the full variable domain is SAVISQKPSRDICQRGTSLTIQCQVDSQVTMMFWYRQQPGQSLTLIATANQGSEATYESGFVIDKFPISRPNLTFSTLTVSNMSPEDSSIYLCSAGTGAGYTFGSGTRLTVV.

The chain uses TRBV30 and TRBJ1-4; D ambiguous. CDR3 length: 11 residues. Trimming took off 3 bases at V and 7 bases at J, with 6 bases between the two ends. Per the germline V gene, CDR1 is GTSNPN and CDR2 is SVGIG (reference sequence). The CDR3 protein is CAWRGGEKLFF. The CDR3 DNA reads TGTGCCTGGAGGGGAGGTGAAAAACTGTTTTTT.

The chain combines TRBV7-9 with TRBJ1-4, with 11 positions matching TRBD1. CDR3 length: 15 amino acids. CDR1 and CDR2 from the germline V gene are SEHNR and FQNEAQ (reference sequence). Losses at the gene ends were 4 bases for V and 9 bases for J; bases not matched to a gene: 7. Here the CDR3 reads CASSSPGTGGKKLFF. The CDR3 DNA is TGTGCCAGCAGCTCTCCCGGGACAGGGGGTAAAAAACTGTTTTTT.

This CDR3 reads CASRDVFNEKLFF. The CDR3 bases are TGTGCCAGCAGGGACGTATTTAATGAAAAACTGTTTTTT. The genes are TRBV6-5 and TRBJ1-4, with unresolved D. V gave up 6 bases and J gave up 4 bases, with 9 bases separating them. Per germline, CDR1 MNHEY and CDR2 SVGAGI. The CDR3 contains 13 residues.

The CDR3 DNA sequence: TGTGCCAGTAGTGGTCGATCAACAGGGGACGGTTCACCCCTCCACTTT. Translated: CASSGRSTGDGSPLHF. The chain joins TRBV19 to TRBJ1-6, with 7 bases identical to TRBD1. Germline values: CDR1 LNHDA, CDR2 SQIVND (reference sequence). The CDR3 runs 16 residues. J gave up 9 bases and V 5 bases, and 13 bases lay outside the gene matches.

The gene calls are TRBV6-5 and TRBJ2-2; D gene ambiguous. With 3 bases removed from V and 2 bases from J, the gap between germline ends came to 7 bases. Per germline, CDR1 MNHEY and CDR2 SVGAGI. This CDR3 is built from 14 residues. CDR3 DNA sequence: TGTGCCAGCAGTTATGGATTCAACACCGGGGAGCTGTTTTTT. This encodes CASSYGFNTGELFF.

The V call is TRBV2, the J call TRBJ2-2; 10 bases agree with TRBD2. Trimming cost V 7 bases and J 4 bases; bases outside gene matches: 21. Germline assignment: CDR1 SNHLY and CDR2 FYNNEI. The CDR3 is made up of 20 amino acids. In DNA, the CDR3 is TGTGCCAGCAAACGGTCAGCTAGCGGGGGACCCGGACGTATCACCGGGGAGCTGTTTTTT. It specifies CASKRSASGGPGRITGELFF. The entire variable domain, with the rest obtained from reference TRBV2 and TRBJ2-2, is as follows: EPEVTQTPSHQVTQMGQEVILRCVPISNHLYFYWYRQILGQKVEFLVSFYNNEISEKSEIFDDQFSVERPDGSNFTLKIRSTKLEDSAMYFCASKRSASGGPGRITGELFFGEGSRLTVL.

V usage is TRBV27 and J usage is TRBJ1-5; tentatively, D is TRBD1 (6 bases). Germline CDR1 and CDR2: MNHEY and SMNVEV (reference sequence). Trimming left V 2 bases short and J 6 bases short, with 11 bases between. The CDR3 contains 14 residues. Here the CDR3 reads CASSLKGGGQPQHF. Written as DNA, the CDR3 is TGTGCCAGCAGTTTAAAGGGGGGGGGTCAGCCCCAGCATTTT.

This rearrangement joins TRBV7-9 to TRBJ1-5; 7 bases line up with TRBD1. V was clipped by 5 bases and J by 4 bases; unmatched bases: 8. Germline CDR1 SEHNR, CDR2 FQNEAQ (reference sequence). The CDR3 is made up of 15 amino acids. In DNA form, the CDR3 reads TGTGCCAGCAGCATATCGGGACAGTGGAATCAGCCCCAGCATTTT. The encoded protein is CASSISGQWNQPQHF.

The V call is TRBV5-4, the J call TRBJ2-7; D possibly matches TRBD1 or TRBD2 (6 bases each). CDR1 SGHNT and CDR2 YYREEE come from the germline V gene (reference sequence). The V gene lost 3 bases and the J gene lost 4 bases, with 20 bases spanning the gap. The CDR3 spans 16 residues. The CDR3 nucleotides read TGTGCCAGCAGCTCCTCCGGGGGCGAGGGCTGGTACGAGCAGTACTTC. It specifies CASSSSGGEGWYEQYF.

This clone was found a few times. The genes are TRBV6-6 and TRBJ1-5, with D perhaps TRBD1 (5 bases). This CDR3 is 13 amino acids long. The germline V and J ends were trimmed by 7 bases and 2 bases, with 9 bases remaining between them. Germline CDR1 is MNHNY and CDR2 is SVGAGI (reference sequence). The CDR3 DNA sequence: TGTGCCAGCACAGGGTTTGGCAATCAGCCCCAGCATTTT. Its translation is CASTGFGNQPQHF.

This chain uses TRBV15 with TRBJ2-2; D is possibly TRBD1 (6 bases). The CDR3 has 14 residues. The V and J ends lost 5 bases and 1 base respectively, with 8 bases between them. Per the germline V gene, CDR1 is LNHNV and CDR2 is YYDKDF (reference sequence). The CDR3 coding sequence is TGTGCCACCAGCCAGGGGTGGAACACCGGGGAGCTGTTTTTT. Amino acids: CATSQGWNTGELFF.

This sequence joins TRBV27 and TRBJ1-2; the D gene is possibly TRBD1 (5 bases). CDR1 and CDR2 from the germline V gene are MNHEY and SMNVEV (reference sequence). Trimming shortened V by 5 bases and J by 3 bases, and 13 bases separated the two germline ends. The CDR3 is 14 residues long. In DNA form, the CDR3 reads TGTGCCAGCAGTCAAGTTTGGGGGGACTATGGCTACACCTTC. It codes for CASSQVWGDYGYTF.

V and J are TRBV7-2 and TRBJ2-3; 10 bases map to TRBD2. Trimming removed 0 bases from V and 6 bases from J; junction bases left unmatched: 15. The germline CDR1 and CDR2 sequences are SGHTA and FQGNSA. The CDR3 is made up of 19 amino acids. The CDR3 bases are TGTGCCAGCAGCTTAGCTGGGGCTAGCGGGGGCCACGTGTTTGATACGCAGTATTTT. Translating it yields CASSLAGASGGHVFDTQYF.